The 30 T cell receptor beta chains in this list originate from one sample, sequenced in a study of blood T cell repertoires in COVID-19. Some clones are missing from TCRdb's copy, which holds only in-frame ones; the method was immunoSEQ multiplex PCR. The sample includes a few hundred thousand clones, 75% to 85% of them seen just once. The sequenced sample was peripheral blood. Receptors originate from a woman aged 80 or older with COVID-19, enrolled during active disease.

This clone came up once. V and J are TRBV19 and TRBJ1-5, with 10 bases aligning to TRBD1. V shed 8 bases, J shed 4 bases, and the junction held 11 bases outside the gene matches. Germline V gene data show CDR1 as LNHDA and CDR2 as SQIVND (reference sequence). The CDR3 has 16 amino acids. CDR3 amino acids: CASRRDRGPPNQPQHF. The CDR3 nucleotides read TGTGCCAGTCGGCGGGACAGGGGTCCCCCTAATCAGCCCCAGCATTTT.

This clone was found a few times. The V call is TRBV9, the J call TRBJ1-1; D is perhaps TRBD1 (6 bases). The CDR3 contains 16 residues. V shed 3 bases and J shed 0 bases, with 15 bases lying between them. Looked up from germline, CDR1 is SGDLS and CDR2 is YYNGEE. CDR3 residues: CASSDQAGQMNTEAFF. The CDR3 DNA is TGTGCCAGCAGCGACCAAGCCGGACAGATGAACACTGAAGCTTTCTTT.

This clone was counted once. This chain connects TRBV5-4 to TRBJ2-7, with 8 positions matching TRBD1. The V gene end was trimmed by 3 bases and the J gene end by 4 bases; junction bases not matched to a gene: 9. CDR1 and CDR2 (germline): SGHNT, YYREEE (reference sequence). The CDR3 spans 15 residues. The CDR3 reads CASSYAGTGSYEQYF. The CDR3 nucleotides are TGTGCCAGCAGCTACGCCGGGACAGGCTCTTACGAGCAGTACTTC.

In DNA form, the CDR3 reads TGTGCCAGCTCGATAGACCGGCGGACTAATGAAAAACTGTTTTTT. Its translation: CASSIDRRTNEKLFF. V is TRBV18 and J is TRBJ1-4; no clear D gene. CDR1 and CDR2 (germline): KGHSH, LQKENI. The CDR3 covers 15 residues. The V gene lost 6 bases and the J gene lost 2 bases, with 13 bases spanning the gap.

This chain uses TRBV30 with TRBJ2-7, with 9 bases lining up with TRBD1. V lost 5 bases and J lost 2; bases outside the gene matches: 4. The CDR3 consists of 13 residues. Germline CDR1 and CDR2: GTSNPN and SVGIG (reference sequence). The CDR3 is CAWGQGLAYEQYF. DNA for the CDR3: TGTGCCTGGGGACAGGGGTTGGCCTACGAGCAGTACTTC.

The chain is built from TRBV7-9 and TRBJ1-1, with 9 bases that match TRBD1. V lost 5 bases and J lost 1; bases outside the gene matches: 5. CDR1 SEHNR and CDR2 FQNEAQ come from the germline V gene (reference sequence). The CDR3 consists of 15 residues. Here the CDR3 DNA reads TGTGCCAGCAGCCCGGGGGACAGGGAGAACACTGAAGCTTTCTTT. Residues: CASSPGDRENTEAFF.

Here the CDR3 DNA reads TGTGCCAGCAGTATGGACAGGGGGCGCAATCAGCCCCAGCATTTT. Translation gives CASSMDRGRNQPQHF. V is TRBV6-5 and J is TRBJ1-5; 11 positions agree with TRBD1. CDR1 and CDR2 (germline): MNHEY, SVGAGI. The CDR3 extends over 15 amino acids. Trimming took 5 bases from V and 2 from J; bases not matched to a gene: 2.

The CDR3 here is CASSLAGGHTGELFF. DNA of the CDR3: TGTGCCAGCAGCTTGGCGGGAGGTCACACCGGGGAGCTGTTTTTT. This chain links TRBV7-9 with TRBJ2-2, with 8 bases identical to TRBD2. V was pared by 3 bases and J by 3 bases, with 3 bases of the junction left unmatched. The CDR3 is 15 residues long. Per the germline V gene, CDR1 is SEHNR and CDR2 is FQNEAQ (reference sequence). The full variable domain, in which reference TRBV7-9 and TRBJ2-2 provide the parts outside the CDR3, is DTGVSQNPRHKITKRGQNVTFRCDPISEHNRLYWYRQTLGQGPEFLTYFQNEAQLEKSRLLSDRFSAERPKGSFSTLEIQRTEQGDSAMYLCASSLAGGHTGELFFGEGSRLTVL.

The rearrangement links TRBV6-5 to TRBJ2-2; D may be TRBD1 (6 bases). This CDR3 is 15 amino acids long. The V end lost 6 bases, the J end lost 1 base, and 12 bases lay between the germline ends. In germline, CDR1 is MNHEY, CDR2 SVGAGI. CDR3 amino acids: CASSPGDLNTGELFF. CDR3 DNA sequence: TGTGCCAGCAGCCCAGGGGACCTGAACACCGGGGAGCTGTTTTTT.

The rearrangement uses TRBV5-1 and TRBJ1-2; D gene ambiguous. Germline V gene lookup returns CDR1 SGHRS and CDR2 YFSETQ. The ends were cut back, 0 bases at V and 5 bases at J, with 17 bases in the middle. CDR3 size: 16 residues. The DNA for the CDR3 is TGCGCCAGCAGCTTGGGACACACTAGCCGCACTTATGGCTACACCTTC. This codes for CASSLGHTSRTYGYTF.

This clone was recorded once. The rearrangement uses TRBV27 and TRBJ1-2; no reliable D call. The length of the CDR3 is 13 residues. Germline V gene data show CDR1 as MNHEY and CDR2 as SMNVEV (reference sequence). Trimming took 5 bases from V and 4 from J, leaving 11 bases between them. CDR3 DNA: TGTGCCAGCAGTCGACGGGAGGCCTATGGCTACACCTTC. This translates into CASSRREAYGYTF.

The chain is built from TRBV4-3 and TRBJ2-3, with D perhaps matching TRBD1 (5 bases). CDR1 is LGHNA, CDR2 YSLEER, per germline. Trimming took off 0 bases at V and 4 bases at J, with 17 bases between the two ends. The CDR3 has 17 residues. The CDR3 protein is CASSQDGYTKGADTQYF. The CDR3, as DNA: TGCGCCAGCAGCCAAGATGGTTACACCAAAGGGGCAGATACGCAGTATTTT.

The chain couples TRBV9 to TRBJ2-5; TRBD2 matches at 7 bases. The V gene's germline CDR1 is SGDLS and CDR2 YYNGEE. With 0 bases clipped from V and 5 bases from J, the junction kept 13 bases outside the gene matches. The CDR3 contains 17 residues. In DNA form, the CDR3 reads TGTGCCAGCAGCGTAGGTGTGACGGGAGGAGCGGGGGAGACCCAGTACTTC. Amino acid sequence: CASSVGVTGGAGETQYF. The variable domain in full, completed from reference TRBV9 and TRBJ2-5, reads DSGVTQTPKHLITATGQRVTLRCSPRSGDLSVYWYQQSLDQGLQFLIQYYNGEERAKGNILERFSAQQFPDLHSELNLSSLELGDSALYFCASSVGVTGGAGETQYFGPGTRLLVL.

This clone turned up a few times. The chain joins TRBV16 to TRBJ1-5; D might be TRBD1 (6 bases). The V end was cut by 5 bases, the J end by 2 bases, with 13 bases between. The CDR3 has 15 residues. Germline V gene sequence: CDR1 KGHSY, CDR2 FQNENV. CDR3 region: CASSRNRAGNQPQHF. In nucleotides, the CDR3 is TGTGCCAGCAGCAGGAACAGGGCTGGCAATCAGCCCCAGCATTTT.

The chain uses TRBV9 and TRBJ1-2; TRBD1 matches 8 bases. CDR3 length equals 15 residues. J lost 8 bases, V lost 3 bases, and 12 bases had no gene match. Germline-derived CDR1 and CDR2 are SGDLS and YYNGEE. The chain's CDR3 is CASSAGTGSFDGYTF. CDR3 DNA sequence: TGTGCCAGCAGCGCCGGGACAGGCAGTTTCGACGGCTACACCTTC.

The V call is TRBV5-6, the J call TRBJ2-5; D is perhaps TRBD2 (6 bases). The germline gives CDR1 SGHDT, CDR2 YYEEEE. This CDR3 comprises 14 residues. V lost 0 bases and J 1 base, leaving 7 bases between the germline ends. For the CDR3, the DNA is TGTGCCAGCAGCTTGGGGGGGGTCCAAGAGACCCAGTACTTC. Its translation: CASSLGGVQETQYF.

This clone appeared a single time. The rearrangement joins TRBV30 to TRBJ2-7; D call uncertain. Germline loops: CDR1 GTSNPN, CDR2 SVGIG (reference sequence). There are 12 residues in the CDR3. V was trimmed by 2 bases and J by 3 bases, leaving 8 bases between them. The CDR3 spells CAWSTENYEQYF. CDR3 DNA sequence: TGTGCCTGGAGTACTGAAAACTACGAGCAGTACTTC.

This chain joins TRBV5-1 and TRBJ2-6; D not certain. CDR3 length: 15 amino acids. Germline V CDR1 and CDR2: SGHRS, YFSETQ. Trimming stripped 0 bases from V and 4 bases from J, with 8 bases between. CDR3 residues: CASSLAVAGANVLTF. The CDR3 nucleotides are TGCGCCAGCAGCTTGGCGGTCGCGGGGGCCAACGTCCTGACTTTC.

In DNA, the CDR3 is TGTGCCAGCAGCGTCCGGGACAACTCTGGAAACACCATATATTTT. Translating it yields CASSVRDNSGNTIYF. This chain uses TRBV9 with TRBJ1-3, with a possible D match to TRBD1 (6 bases). The germline V gene has CDR1 SGDLS and CDR2 YYNGEE. Trimming removed 2 bases at V and 0 bases at J, with 9 bases between. There are 15 residues in the CDR3.

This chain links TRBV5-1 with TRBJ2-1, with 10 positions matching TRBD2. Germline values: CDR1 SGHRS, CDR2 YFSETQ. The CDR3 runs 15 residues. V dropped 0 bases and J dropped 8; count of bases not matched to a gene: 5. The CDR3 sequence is CASSLGASGGDEQFF. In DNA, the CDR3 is TGCGCCAGCAGCTTGGGGGCTAGCGGGGGAGATGAGCAGTTCTTC.

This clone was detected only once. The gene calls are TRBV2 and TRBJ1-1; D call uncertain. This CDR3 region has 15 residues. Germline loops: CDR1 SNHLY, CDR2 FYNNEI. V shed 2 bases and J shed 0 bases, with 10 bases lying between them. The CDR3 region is CASSENGRLNTEAFF. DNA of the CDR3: TGTGCCAGCAGTGAAAATGGCAGGCTGAACACTGAAGCTTTCTTT. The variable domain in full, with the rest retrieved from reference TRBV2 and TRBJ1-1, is EPEVTQTPSHQVTQMGQEVILRCVPISNHLYFYWYRQILGQKVEFLVSFYNNEISEKSEIFDDQFSVERPDGSNFTLKIRSTKLEDSAMYFCASSENGRLNTEAFFGQGTRLTVV.

CDR3 sequence (DNA): TGTGCCAGCTTGCTGACAGACCCCCCATCGTTGACTAGGGCGGGAGGTTGGGCCAAAAACATTCAGTACTTC. Protein product: CASLLTDPPSLTRAGGWAKNIQYF. V usage is TRBV21-1 and J usage is TRBJ2-4; TRBD2 is the table's D call, not checked against the DNA. TRBV21-1 is reported as a pseudogene. CDR3 length: 24 residues.

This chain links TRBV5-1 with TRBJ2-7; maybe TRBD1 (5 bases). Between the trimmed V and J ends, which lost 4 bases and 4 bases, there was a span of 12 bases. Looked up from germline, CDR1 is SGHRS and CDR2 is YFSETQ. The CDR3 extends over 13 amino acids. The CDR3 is CASSRGDVYEQYF. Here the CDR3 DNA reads TGCGCCAGCAGCAGGGGTGACGTGTACGAGCAGTACTTC.

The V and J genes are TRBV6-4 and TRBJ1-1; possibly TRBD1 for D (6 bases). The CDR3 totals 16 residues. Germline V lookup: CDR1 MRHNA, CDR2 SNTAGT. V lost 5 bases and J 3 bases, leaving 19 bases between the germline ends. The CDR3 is CASSPTGSKGYTEAFF. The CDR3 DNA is TGTGCCAGCAGTCCGACAGGCTCAAAGGGGTACACTGAAGCTTTCTTT.

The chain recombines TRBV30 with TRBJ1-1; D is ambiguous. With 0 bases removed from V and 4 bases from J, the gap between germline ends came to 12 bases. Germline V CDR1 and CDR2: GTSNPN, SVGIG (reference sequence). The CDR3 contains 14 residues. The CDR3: CAWSVARGITEAFF. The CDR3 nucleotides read TGTGCCTGGAGTGTAGCCCGGGGAATCACTGAAGCTTTCTTT.

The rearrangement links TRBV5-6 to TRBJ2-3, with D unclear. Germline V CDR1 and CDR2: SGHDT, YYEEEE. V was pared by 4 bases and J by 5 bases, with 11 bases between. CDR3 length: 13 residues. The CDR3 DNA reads TGTGCCAGCAGCCGTGACTTCGGAGATACGCAGTATTTT. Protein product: CASSRDFGDTQYF.

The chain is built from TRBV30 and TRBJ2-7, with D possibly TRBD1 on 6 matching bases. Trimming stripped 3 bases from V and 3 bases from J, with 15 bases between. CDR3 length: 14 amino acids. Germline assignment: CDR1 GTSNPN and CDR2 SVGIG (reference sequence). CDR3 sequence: CAWSHGTLIYEQYF. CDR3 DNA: TGTGCCTGGAGCCACGGGACATTAATCTACGAGCAGTACTTC.

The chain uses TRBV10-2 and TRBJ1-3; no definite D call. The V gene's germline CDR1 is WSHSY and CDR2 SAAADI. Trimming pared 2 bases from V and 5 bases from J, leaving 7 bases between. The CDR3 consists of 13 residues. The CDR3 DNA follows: TGCGCCAGCAGTGAGACAGAAAGAAACACCATATATTTT. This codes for CASSETERNTIYF.

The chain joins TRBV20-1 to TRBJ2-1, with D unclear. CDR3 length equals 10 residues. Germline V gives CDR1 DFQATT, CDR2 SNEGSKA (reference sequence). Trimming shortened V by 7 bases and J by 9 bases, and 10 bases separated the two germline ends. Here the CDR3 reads CSGQRGEQFF. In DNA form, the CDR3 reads TGCAGTGGCCAGCGAGGTGAGCAGTTCTTC.

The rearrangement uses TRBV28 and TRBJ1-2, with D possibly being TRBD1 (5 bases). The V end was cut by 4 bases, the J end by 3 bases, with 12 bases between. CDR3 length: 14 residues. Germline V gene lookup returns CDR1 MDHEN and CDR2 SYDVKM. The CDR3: CASSSGGYDYGYTF. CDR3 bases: TGTGCCAGCAGTTCCGGGGGATATGACTATGGCTACACCTTC.